This T cell receptor beta chain was recovered during a study of cytomegalovirus exposure and HLA in healthy donors. The V and J ends lost 7 bases and 7 bases respectively, with 11 bases between them. The CDR3 totals 12 residues. The germline CDR1 and CDR2 sequences are MDHEN and SYDVKM. This clone was observed once. The target antigen is unknown. Study outcomes and limitations: A likely sequencing artifact accounted for one observed cluster of highly shared sequence variants. In a later analysis, compared with equally common non-associated chains, HLA-associated beta chains were more expanded.

The primer mix had 60 Vbeta and 13 Jbeta primers. Method: immunoSEQ multiplex PCR; TCRdb's copy keeps in-frame clones and lacks some. Found here are under 120,000 clones, about 83% of them singletons; the top ten hold roughly 5.6%. The specimen was PBMCs. V usage is TRBV28 and J usage is TRBJ2-1, with D maybe TRBD2 (5 bases). The receptor's source is a female donor in good health and CMV-seropositive. The CDR3 protein is CASNAGANEQFF. The CDR3 coding sequence is TGTGCCAGCAATGCGGGCGCGAATGAGCAGTTCTTC.